The clone carrying this TCR beta chain was observed a single time. Assay used: immunoSEQ multiplex PCR; TCRdb lists only in-frame clones, some missing. In the table there are 250,000 or so clones, approximately 83% of which are singletons. Germline lookup yields CDR1 SGHVS and CDR2 FQNEAQ. The CDR3 has 12 amino acids. V was clipped by 5 bases and J by 8 bases, with 11 bases between them. These data are taken from a study of blood T cell repertoires in COVID-19. On the study more broadly: The origin of the acute and convalescent COVID-19 samples was the United States, Italy and Spain.

Recruitment covered some 25 US areas and drew participants whose ages spanned roughly 18 to 90 years. Specimen: PBMCs or T cells enriched from blood (not recorded which). The origin of this receptor is a man between 50 and 59 years old who had recovered from COVID-19. The genes are TRBV7-8 and TRBJ2-3; D is ambiguous. The CDR3 loop reads CASSPLRITQYF. The CDR3 DNA reads as TGTGCCAGCAGCCCCTTGCGTATTACGCAGTATTTT.